The sequence of this TCR beta chain was determined in a study of shared clonotypes between healthy human individuals. Generated by immunoSEQ multiplex PCR, the TCRdb table keeps only in-frame clones and is missing some. The table has some 660,000 clones, around three quarters seen once. Overall study findings and caveats: Non-shared clonotypes displayed generation probabilities falling below those of clonotypes present in all four donors.

Comments on this clone: What it recognizes is unknown.

CDR3 length: 16 residues. Germline loops: CDR1 SNHLY, CDR2 FYNNEI. Trimming removed 5 bases from V and 7 bases from J; junction bases left unmatched: 7. The source material was memory CD4+ T cells sorted from blood. Subset specified: CD45RA-negative fraction. V and J are TRBV2 and TRBJ2-2, with TRBD2 matching over 13 bases. The sequence derives from a woman in her twenties or thirties in good health. CDR3 residues: CASSRGLAGAVGELFF. The CDR3 DNA sequence: TGTGCCAGCAGTCGAGGACTAGCGGGAGCGGTCGGGGAGCTGTTTTTT.